Detailed here is one T cell receptor (beta chain). Its specificity is not known. The amount of total RNA extracted per sample was at least 5.5 micrograms. This entry comes from a study of blood T cells in healthy people across ages. Whole-study findings and limits: From one million sequenced T cells, diversity estimates were lower bounds. Observed TCR beta diversity per million T cells went down as age went up. This fall followed a roughly linear course with age.

V dropped 0 bases and J dropped 4 bases, with 10 bases sitting between them. This CDR3 spans 15 amino acids. CDR1 and CDR2 (germline): SGDLS, YYNGEE. It was with a sample-barcoded 5' primer and a J-beta primer mix that a second PCR of roughly 7 to 12 cycles was run. Tagging of each cDNA molecule was performed by a template-switch adaptor with 12 random nucleotides. One entry per CDR3 protein results from TCRdb running MiXCR on the 5' RACE reads. The sample consists of approximately 800,000 distinct CDR3 sequences, approximately 59% of them appearing once. What was sequenced was blood. J is TRBJ2-2 and V is TRBV9, with a possible D match to TRBD1 (5 bases). This TCR was sampled from a man younger than 40 in good health. The CDR3 spells CASSVAGLGTGELFF. CDR3 in DNA: TGTGCCAGCAGCGTAGCAGGGCTGGGCACCGGGGAGCTGTTTTTT. Full variable domain (remainder filled in from reference TRBV9 and TRBJ2-2): DSGVTQTPKHLITATGQRVTLRCSPRSGDLSVYWYQQSLDQGLQFLIQYYNGEERAKGNILERFSAQQFPDLHSELNLSSLELGDSALYFCASSVAGLGTGELFFGEGSRLTVL.